The 15 T cell receptor beta chains in this list originate from one sample, sequenced in a study of blood T cell repertoires in COVID-19. Only in-frame clones appear in the TCRdb table, and some are missing; sequencing was by immunoSEQ multiplex PCR. Among 25,000 to 35,000 clones listed, 70% to 90% were seen once. Sequencing was done on a sample of peripheral blood. These receptors came from a man aged 80 or over with active COVID-19.

This clone showed up just a few times. The gene calls are TRBV7-8 and TRBJ2-7; 7 bases agree with TRBD1. The CDR3 runs 15 residues. From germline, CDR1 is SGHVS and CDR2 FQNEAQ. V was clipped by 5 bases and J by 2 bases; unmatched bases: 9. CDR3: CASSRDRDSAYEQYF. CDR3 DNA sequence: TGTGCCAGCAGCCGCGACCGGGACAGTGCCTACGAGCAGTACTTC.

V usage is TRBV5-8 and J usage is TRBJ2-5, with D possibly matching TRBD2 (6 bases). The germline CDR1 and CDR2 sequences are SGHTS and YDEGEE. This CDR3 comprises 14 residues. Trimming cost V 4 bases and J 2 bases, with 12 bases left between them. The CDR3 sequence is CASSLRGYQETQYF. The DNA for the CDR3 is TGTGCCAGCAGCCTCCGGGGGTATCAAGAGACCCAGTACTTC.

This clone was counted between two and nine times. The chain combines TRBV19 with TRBJ2-7; 8 bases are a match to TRBD1. CDR3 length equals 12 residues. The ends lost 4 bases at V and 5 bases at J; junction bases unmatched: 1. Looked up from germline, CDR1 is LNHDA and CDR2 is SQIVND (reference sequence). CDR3 DNA: TGTGCCAGTAGTACGGACAGGGACGAGCAGTACTTC. Translated, it gives CASSTDRDEQYF. The variable domain in full, completed from reference TRBV19 and TRBJ2-7, reads DGGITQSPKYLFRKEGQNVTLSCEQNLNHDAMYWYRQDPGQGLRLIYYSQIVNDFQKGDIAEGYSVSREKKESFPLTVTSAQKNPTAFYLCASSTDRDEQYFGPGTRLTVT.

The chain uses TRBV4-1 and TRBJ1-2; TRBD1 matches at 8 bases. Germline lookup yields CDR1 MGHRA and CDR2 YSYEKL. The CDR3 loop spans 15 amino acids. The V gene end was trimmed by 1 base and the J gene end by 5 bases; junction bases not matched to a gene: 6. CDR3 coding DNA: TGCGCCAGCAGCCAAGGGTTTGGACAGGGTTATGGCTACACCTTC. Protein product: CASSQGFGQGYGYTF.

The chain uses TRBV9 and TRBJ2-5, with TRBD1 identical over 9 bases. CDR3 length equals 18 residues. CDR1 SGDLS and CDR2 YYNGEE come from the germline V gene. J gave up 10 bases and V 1 base, and 20 bases lay outside the gene matches. CDR3 in DNA: TGTGCCAGCAGCGTATTGGCTTGGGGACAGGGCTCCCTGGAGGGCCAGTACTTC. Its translation: CASSVLAWGQGSLEGQYF.

The rearrangement joins TRBV28 to TRBJ2-1, with 9 bases identical to TRBD1. CDR1 and CDR2 from the germline V gene are MDHEN and SYDVKM. V was clipped by 10 bases and J by 6 bases; unmatched bases: 4. There are 12 residues in the CDR3. The CDR3 sequence is CATWDRANEQFF. In DNA, the CDR3 is TGTGCCACCTGGGACAGGGCCAATGAGCAGTTCTTC. Filled out from reference TRBV28 and TRBJ2-1, the complete variable domain reads DVKVTQSSRYLVKRTGEKVFLECVQDMDHENMFWYRQDPGLGLRLIYFSYDVKMKEKGDIPEGYSVSREKKERFSLILESASTNQTSMYLCATWDRANEQFFGPGTRLTVL.

J is TRBJ1-1 and V is TRBV2, with 7 bases matching TRBD1. Germline V gene sequence: CDR1 SNHLY, CDR2 FYNNEI. Unmatched junction bases numbered 1, after V lost 1 base and J lost 11 bases. This CDR3 contains 11 residues. The CDR3 reads CASSEDRGAFF. The CDR3 DNA reads TGTGCCAGCAGTGAAGACAGGGGTGCTTTCTTT. Complete variable domain (other parts from reference TRBV2 and TRBJ1-1): EPEVTQTPSHQVTQMGQEVILRCVPISNHLYFYWYRQILGQKVEFLVSFYNNEISEKSEIFDDQFSVERPDGSNFTLKIRSTKLEDSAMYFCASSEDRGAFFGQGTRLTVV.

This chain joins TRBV3-1 (or the pseudogene TRBV3-2) and TRBJ2-2; D is possibly TRBD2 (5 bases). Trimming shortened V by 6 bases and J by 5 bases, and 16 bases separated the two germline ends. Germline CDR1 and CDR2: LGHDT and YNNKEL (reference sequence). The CDR3 spans 15 residues. CDR3 region: CASREGRGWTGELFF. The CDR3 DNA is TGTGCCAGCAGAGAGGGCCGGGGTTGGACCGGGGAGCTGTTTTTT.

The chain is built from TRBV9 and TRBJ2-1; D gene uncertain. Germline V gene data show CDR1 as SGDLS and CDR2 as YYNGEE. V lost 0 bases and J 9 bases, leaving 7 bases between the germline ends. CDR3 length equals 12 residues. CDR3 residues: CASSVDRSEQFF. The CDR3 region has the DNA TGTGCCAGCAGCGTAGATAGGAGTGAGCAGTTCTTC.

V and J are TRBV18 and TRBJ2-6; the match to TRBD2 covers 9 bases. From germline, CDR1 is KGHSH and CDR2 LQKENI. CDR3 length: 18 residues. The V segment lost 2 bases and the J segment 0 bases; nucleotides outside the gene matches: 5. The CDR3: CASSPMVAGASGANVLTF. CDR3 in DNA: TGTGCCAGCTCACCAATGGTAGCGGGGGCCTCTGGGGCCAACGTCCTGACTTTC.

The gene calls are TRBV6-1 and TRBJ2-5, with D tentatively TRBD1 (6 bases). The V gene lost 2 bases and the J gene lost 5 bases, with 9 bases spanning the gap. The CDR3 spans 13 residues. Germline loops: CDR1 MNHNS, CDR2 SASEGT. The CDR3 loop is CASSETTGETQYF. The CDR3 bases are TGTGCCAGCAGTGAAACGACAGGCGAGACCCAGTACTTC.

The rearrangement uses TRBV4-1 and TRBJ2-2, with TRBD1 matching 7 bases. CDR1 is MGHRA, CDR2 YSYEKL, per germline. Trimming removed 7 bases from V and 2 bases from J; junction bases left unmatched: 13. The CDR3 covers 17 residues. In nucleotides, the CDR3 is TGCGCCAGCACGCCAGGTCCGACAGGGTCTAACACCGGGGAGCTGTTTTTT. Protein: CASTPGPTGSNTGELFF.

CDR3 amino acids: CASRSTGDEQYF. The CDR3 DNA follows: TGTGCCAGCAGATCTACAGGGGACGAGCAGTACTTC. This chain links TRBV6-5 with TRBJ2-7, with 7 bases identical to TRBD1. CDR3 length: 12 residues. Looked up from germline, CDR1 is MNHEY and CDR2 is SVGAGI. Trimming removed 6 bases from V and 5 bases from J; junction bases left unmatched: 4.

This rearrangement joins TRBV4-3 to TRBJ1-5, with 7 bases that match TRBD1. Trimming took 3 bases from V and 5 from J; bases not matched to a gene: 7. Germline CDR1 and CDR2: LGHNA and YSLEER. The CDR3 extends over 15 amino acids. CDR3: CASSQETGRDQPQHF. CDR3 in DNA: TGCGCCAGCAGCCAGGAGACAGGGCGGGATCAGCCCCAGCATTTT.

The V gene is TRBV6-2 or TRBV6-3, the J gene TRBJ2-7, with D maybe TRBD1 (6 bases). CDR1 is MNHEY, CDR2 SVGEGT, per germline. The CDR3 has 13 amino acids. Trimming took off 1 base at V and 3 bases at J, with 7 bases between the two ends. In nucleotides, the CDR3 is TGTGCCAGCAGTTACTTACAGGGCTACGAGCAGTACTTC. Encoded protein: CASSYLQGYEQYF.